Listed below are T cell receptor beta chains from one sample, sequenced in a study of cytomegalovirus exposure and HLA in healthy donors. Repertoires were generated with immunoSEQ multiplex PCR, while TCRdb's copy carries only in-frame clones and drops some. The sample carries more than 85,000 clones, 79% recorded once. Sequencing input: PBMCs. Every receptor here comes from a male donor in good health and CMV-seropositive. Both conserved end residues are part of each CDR3. Each record gives: CDR3 DNA, CDR3 protein, V gene, J gene, D gene, clone size. D genes are given only for firm matches. Only some rows state a clone size, as once, few, many or a class for expanded clones.

TGCGCCAGCAGCCAAGATGGGGCCAGGGGCAATGAGCAGTTCTTC	CASSQDGARGNEQFF	TRBV4-3	TRBJ2-1	.	.
TGTGCCAGCAGCCCTAGCGGGATGGGGGGCGGCGAGCAGTACTTC	CASSPSGMGGGEQYF	TRBV13	TRBJ2-7	TRBD2	few
TGTGCCAGCAGTTTCCGGGAAGGGTGGAACACTGAAGCTTTCTTT	CASSFREGWNTEAFF	TRBV6-5	TRBJ1-1	.	few
TGTGCCAGCTCACCGGCGACAGGGAGAGAAAAACTGTTTTTT	CASSPATGREKLFF	TRBV18	TRBJ1-4	TRBD1	.
TGTGCCAGCAGCGTAGAGGGCCGGGGGTCCACTGAAGCTTTCTTT	CASSVEGRGSTEAFF	TRBV9	TRBJ1-1	.	.
TGTGCCAGCAGCTTAGTGGCACCCTACGAGCAGTACTTC	CASSLVAPYEQYF	TRBV7-9	TRBJ2-7	.	.
TGCGCCAGCAGCCAACTAGCGGGGGGGATCTACGAGCAGTACTTC	CASSQLAGGIYEQYF	TRBV4-3	TRBJ2-7	TRBD2	.
TGCGCCAGCAGCTCCCTAGCGGGGACCTACAATGAGCAGTTCTTC	CASSSLAGTYNEQFF	TRBV5-1	TRBJ2-1	TRBD2	.
TGTGCCAGCAGCCCGGCCCTAGCGGGGGCTATCTCCTACAATGAGCAGTTCTTC	CASSPALAGAISYNEQFF	TRBV5-6	TRBJ2-1	TRBD2	.
TGTGCCAGCGCTGGGACAGGGGGCGACTATGGCTACACCTTC	CASAGTGGDYGYTF	TRBV25-1	TRBJ1-2	TRBD1	.
TGTGCGGAGGGGATAGGAAACACCATATATTTT	CAEGIGNTIYF	TRBV30	TRBJ1-3	.	.
TGTGCCTGGGACAGGGGGGCTATGGCTGAAGCTTTCTTT	CAWDRGAMAEAFF	TRBV30	TRBJ1-1	TRBD1	few
TGTGCCAGCACTGACCTTCGGGACAGTACTAGGGGCACTGAAGCTTTCTTT	CASTDLRDSTRGTEAFF	TRBV6-1	TRBJ1-1	TRBD1	few
TGTGCCAGCACCCAAAGGGGTATTCCCTCTGGGGCCAACGTCCTGACTTTC	CASTQRGIPSGANVLTF	TRBV11-2	TRBJ2-6	.	.
TGTGCCAGCAGTTACTCCCCTTCTAGCACAGATACGCAGTATTTT	CASSYSPSSTDTQYF	TRBV6-5	TRBJ2-3	.	.
TGCGCCAGCAGTTTCTCGGGGGTTCGGGCAGATACGCAGTATTTT	CASSFSGVRADTQYF	TRBV4-3	TRBJ2-3	.	.
TGTGCCAGCAGGAGCGGGGGGCGCACCGGGGAGCTGTTTTTT	CASRSGGRTGELFF	TRBV6-6	TRBJ2-2	TRBD2	.
TGCGCCAGCAGCTTGGAATTACAGGGATCTTCAGGGGCCAACGTCCTGACTTTC	CASSLELQGSSGANVLTF	TRBV5-1	TRBJ2-6	.	once